These 15 T cell receptor beta chains originate from one sample sequenced in a study of T cell responses to AZD1222 COVID-19 vaccine. The data were produced by immunoSEQ multiplex PCR, yet TCRdb's version contains in-frame clones alone and is incomplete. The sample has more than 70,000 clones; 75% to 95% are singletons. Sequencing was performed on peripheral blood, taken 28 days after the second AZD1222 dose. Receptor source: an adult who received the AZD1222 COVID-19 vaccine.

The table lists this clone with a count of one. The V call is TRBV29-1, the J call TRBJ2-3, with unresolved D. V lost 3 bases and J 2 bases, leaving 9 bases between the germline ends. The CDR3 contains 13 residues. Looked up from germline, CDR1 is SQVTM and CDR2 is ANQGSEA. The CDR3 loop is CSVEFRPTDTQYF. CDR3 bases: TGCAGCGTTGAGTTCCGTCCCACAGATACGCAGTATTTT.

The chain joins TRBV3-1 (or the pseudogene TRBV3-2) to TRBJ2-4; the match to TRBD1 covers 7 bases. The V segment lost 4 bases and the J segment 1 base; nucleotides outside the gene matches: 4. CDR3 size: 15 residues. Per germline, CDR1 LGHDT and CDR2 YNNKEL (reference sequence). The CDR3 is CASSPTGWAKNIQYF. The CDR3 nucleotides read TGTGCCAGCAGCCCGACAGGGTGGGCCAAAAACATTCAGTACTTC.

The chain combines TRBV7-2 with TRBJ1-6; the D is unclear. The ends were cut back, 1 base at V and 9 bases at J, with 7 bases in the middle. In germline, CDR1 is SGHTA, CDR2 FQGNSA. There are 13 residues in the CDR3. The CDR3 nucleotides read TGTGCCAGCAGCTTAGAGAGAGGTTCACCCCTCCACTTT. It codes for CASSLERGSPLHF. Filled out from reference TRBV7-2 and TRBJ1-6, the complete variable domain reads GAGVSQSPSNKVTEKGKDVELRCDPISGHTALYWYRQSLGQGLEFLIYFQGNSAPDKSGLPSDRFSAERTGGSVSTLTIQRTQQEDSAVYLCASSLERGSPLHFGNGTRLTVT.

This clone showed up just once. The chain employs TRBV30 and TRBJ1-6; D might be TRBD1 (5 bases). V was shortened by 3 bases and J by 7 bases, with 13 bases between the two germline ends. This CDR3 has 14 amino acids. Germline V gives CDR1 GTSNPN, CDR2 SVGIG (reference sequence). The chain's CDR3 is CAWRPWAGNSPLHF. The CDR3 DNA sequence: TGTGCCTGGAGACCCTGGGCAGGGAATTCACCCCTCCACTTT.

The genes are TRBV29-1 and TRBJ1-1; D remains unclear. The germline CDR1 and CDR2 sequences are SQVTM and ANQGSEA. CDR3 length: 9 residues. V dropped 8 bases and J dropped 5 bases, with 6 bases sitting between them. DNA of the CDR3: TGCAGCACCGGAACTGAAGCTTTCTTT. Translated: CSTGTEAFF.

This chain joins TRBV7-3 and TRBJ2-5; D remains unclear. This CDR3 has 13 residues. Per the germline V gene, CDR1 is SGHTA and CDR2 is FQGTGA. Trimming shortened V by 1 base and J by 4 bases, and 7 bases separated the two germline ends. CDR3 DNA sequence: TGTGCCAGCAGCTTAAGACCTCGAGAGACCCAGTACTTC. Translating it yields CASSLRPRETQYF. The full variable domain, in which reference TRBV7-3 and TRBJ2-5 provide the parts outside the CDR3, is GAGVSQTPSNKVTEKGKYVELRCDPISGHTALYWYRQSLGQGPEFLIYFQGTGAADDSGLPNDRFFAVRPEGSVSTLKIQRTERGDSAVYLCASSLRPRETQYFGPGTRLLVL.

CDR3 DNA: TGTGCCAGCAGCTTCTCCGTGGAGTACGGGGCCAACGTCCTGACTTTC. Residues: CASSFSVEYGANVLTF. This chain uses TRBV7-2 with TRBJ2-6; no definite D call. The CDR3 is 16 amino acids. With 3 bases removed from V and 4 bases from J, the gap between germline ends came to 13 bases. Germline loops: CDR1 SGHTA, CDR2 FQGNSA.

The chain uses TRBV27 and TRBJ2-1; TRBD2 might be the D (6 bases). The V end was cut by 10 bases, the J end by 15 bases, with 16 bases between. This CDR3 has 10 residues. The germline gives CDR1 MNHEY, CDR2 SMNVEV (reference sequence). The CDR3 region has the DNA TGTGCCATCATGATGAGGAGGGTGTTCTTC. Amino acid sequence: CAIMMRRVFF.

The V gene is TRBV5-1, the J gene TRBJ2-7; TRBD2 matches 10 bases. The CDR3 is 19 amino acids. The V segment lost 4 bases and the J segment 0 bases; nucleotides outside the gene matches: 16. Germline CDR1 is SGHRS and CDR2 is YFSETQ. The CDR3 bases are TGCGCCAGCAGCACAGGGGGGGTTGGTAGCGGGAGGATCTCCTACGAGCAGTACTTC. Translation gives CASSTGGVGSGRISYEQYF.

This sequence joins TRBV9 and TRBJ2-1, with TRBD1 as a possible D gene (5 bases). V lost 3 bases, J lost 2 bases, and 12 bases lay in between. The CDR3 is 15 residues long. The germline CDR1 and CDR2 sequences are SGDLS and YYNGEE. CDR3 loop: CASSGGQGPYNEQFF. In DNA, the CDR3 is TGTGCCAGCAGCGGAGGACAAGGGCCCTACAATGAGCAGTTCTTC. The full variable domain, in which reference TRBV9 and TRBJ2-1 provide the parts outside the CDR3, is DSGVTQTPKHLITATGQRVTLRCSPRSGDLSVYWYQQSLDQGLQFLIQYYNGEERAKGNILERFSAQQFPDLHSELNLSSLELGDSALYFCASSGGQGPYNEQFFGPGTRLTVL.

The chain has TRBV5-5 and TRBJ1-1, with D possibly TRBD1 on 5 matching bases. Germline lookup yields CDR1 SGHKS and CDR2 YYEKEE (reference sequence). The CDR3 is made up of 16 amino acids. The V gene lost 4 bases and the J gene lost 0 bases, with 16 bases spanning the gap. CDR3 amino acids: CASSGWGTGMNTEAFF. The CDR3 DNA sequence: TGTGCCAGCAGCGGGTGGGGGACGGGAATGAACACTGAAGCTTTCTTT.

V usage is TRBV10-2 and J usage is TRBJ1-5; unclear D gene. Trimming pared 4 bases from V and 6 bases from J, leaving 10 bases between. The CDR3 extends over 13 amino acids. Germline values: CDR1 WSHSY, CDR2 SAAADI. In DNA form, the CDR3 reads TGCGCCAGCAGTGGGTTGAGGATTCAGCCCCAGCATTTT. Translating gives CASSGLRIQPQHF.

The chain combines TRBV9 with TRBJ2-6; 9 nucleotides agree with TRBD1. The junction had 4 bases not matched to a gene; V was cut back by 5 bases and J by 1 base. This CDR3 is 16 amino acids long. Germline V gives CDR1 SGDLS, CDR2 YYNGEE. The CDR3 region has the DNA TGTGCCAGCAGGGGGACAGGGAGTTCTGGGGCCAACGTCCTGACTTTC. Translated: CASRGTGSSGANVLTF.

The chain joins TRBV7-3 to TRBJ2-6; no clear D gene. This CDR3 has 17 residues. Germline V gives CDR1 SGHTA, CDR2 FQGTGA. Deletions cut 4 bases from V and 4 bases from J, with 17 bases between. CDR3 nucleotide sequence: TGTGCCAGCAGCTCTGGGGTGGGCCAGGCCGGGGCCAACGTCCTGACTTTC. Its protein is CASSSGVGQAGANVLTF. The entire variable domain, with the rest obtained from reference TRBV7-3 and TRBJ2-6, is as follows: GAGVSQTPSNKVTEKGKYVELRCDPISGHTALYWYRQSLGQGPEFLIYFQGTGAADDSGLPNDRFFAVRPEGSVSTLKIQRTERGDSAVYLCASSSGVGQAGANVLTFGAGSRLTVL.

V and J are TRBV28 and TRBJ2-7; the match to TRBD2 covers 10 bases. Looked up from germline, CDR1 is MDHEN and CDR2 is SYDVKM. The junction had 13 bases not matched to a gene; V was cut back by 4 bases and J by 7 bases. The CDR3 has 16 residues. CDR3 DNA: TGTGCCAGCAGTTGGGCTAGCGGGAGCCCCTCGAGGGAGCAGTACTTC. Translation: CASSWASGSPSREQYF.